This T cell receptor (beta chain) is drawn from a study of OX40 agonist ivuxolimab in advanced cancers. Background for the entire study: Ivuxolimab was a fully human IgG2 agonistic monoclonal antibody targeting the costimulatory receptor OX40 (CD134). Among the approximately 50 dose-escalation patients, around 19 had hepatocellular carcinoma, about 15 melanoma, 9 renal cell carcinoma and 9 head and neck cancer. Prior anti-PD-1, anti-PD-L1 or anti-CTLA-4 therapy was permitted, and 40% of dose-escalation patients had received checkpoint inhibitors. Intravenous ivuxolimab was administered to patients every 2 weeks at six dose levels: 0.01, 0.1, 0.3, 1.5, 3 and 10 mg/kg. Peripheral TCRbeta sequencing aimed to test whether ivuxolimab altered TCR sequence diversity and caused clonal T-cell expansion. Partial responses occurred in three dose-escalation patients: two with cutaneous melanoma and one with hepatocellular carcinoma. The paper covers the monotherapy dose-escalation part of the phase I ivuxolimab trial, which included N of about 56 patients. In the dose-escalation cohort, 65% to 85% of patients were male, and the mean age was roughly 56 years with a range of about 20 to 79. Study-wide findings and limitations: Low levels of normalized T-cell clonal expansion were also shown by some nonresponding patients. At doses of 0.1 to 3.0 mg/kg, clonal expansion of both CD4+ and CD8+ T cells in blood was seen between baseline and week 6. In partial responders in the 0.1-3.0 mg/kg groups, normalized peripheral clonal expansion was found to be among the lowest, especially among CD8+ T cells. The antigen specificity of the peripheral T cells that underwent clonal expansion was not determined. On average, CD8+ T cells showed more expanded clones than CD4+ T cells after ivuxolimab.

Patients with autoimmune disease history or receiving systemic immunosuppression were excluded from the trial. In every dose cohort, peripheral blood was drawn for TCR sequencing at baseline, cycle 4 day 1, and cycle 7 day 1. Samples were obtained from an open-label, multicenter, first-in-human phase I dose-escalation trial of ivuxolimab. Adults with locally advanced or metastatic melanoma, renal cell, hepatocellular, or head and neck squamous cell carcinoma were enrolled in the trial. CD4+ and CD8+ T cells were sorted separately from peripheral blood before TCR sequencing. For sequencing of the TCRbeta CDR3 region, genomic DNA was extracted from the sorted cells. The immunoSEQ Assay was used for sequencing of TCRbeta CDR3 regions. TCRdb provides this immuneACCESS table in a form limited to in-frame rearrangements. Some clones are lacking; in checked studies, under half of them reflect an unresolved V gene, and why the rest are absent is not known. In all, the sample holds roughly 50,000 clones, and approximately 90% of those were seen once. The ten most abundant clones make up approximately 1.5% of the sample.

Trimming takes 5 bases off V and 8 bases off J; junction bases not matched to a gene: 9. The CDR3 starts with the cysteine, ends with the phenylalanine, and has 14 residues. The CDR3 DNA has 42 bases and is translated from base 1. The germline V gene (reference sequence) gives CDR1 as WNHNN and CDR2 as SYGVQD. Note on this clone: There is no known antigen for this receptor. It has no much larger one-base neighbor in the sample; base qualities were not kept.

Specimen: CD4+ or CD8+ T cells sorted from blood, collected in a trial of the OX40 agonist ivuxolimab. This sequence originates from an adult with an advanced solid tumor such as melanoma, head and neck, liver or kidney cancer. The chain uses TRBV10-1 and TRBJ2-5; 9 bases in between match TRBD1. CDR3 reads: CASSSDRGIGTQYF. The nucleotide sequence reads TGCGCCAGCAGTTCCGACAGGGGGATAGGAACCCAGTACTTC.